The entry that follows covers one T cell receptor beta chain sequence. The antigen is undetermined. These data are taken from a study of vaccination and CD4 T cells after COVID-19. About the research overall: The convalescent population consisted of six males and four females, two of whom were of Hispanic ethnicity. Overlapping spike peptides served as the stimulus for the cells. These peptides came from SARS-CoV-2 and from the common cold coronaviruses HCoV-NL63, HCoV-OC43 and HCoV-229E.

CDR3 length: 16 residues. V gave up 0 bases and J gave up 0 bases; unmatched junction bases: 3. Germline V gives CDR1 LGHNA, CDR2 YNFKEQ. The sample's treatment: roughly 11-day PBMC culture with coronavirus spike peptide pools or control peptides (ViraFEST assay). Antigen-specific T cells were expanded with peptide pools by ViraFEST, and TCRs were then sequenced. Healthy people who got the vaccine had never had SARS-CoV-2 infection, since nucleocapsid antibodies came back negative before and after vaccination. Cultured CD4+ T-cell DNA underwent Oncomine TCR Beta short-read sequencing. TCRdb reprocessed the PCR reads via MiXCR and lists one record per CDR3 protein. The data contain more than 12,000 distinct CDR3 sequences, more than 65% of them singletons.

The chain employs TRBV4-2 and TRBJ2-3, with 7 bases identical to TRBD2. Here the sequenced sample was CD4+ T cells from blood, cultured in vitro, taken after SARS-CoV-2 vaccination. The receptor comes from a human donor who received a COVID-19 vaccine. CDR3: CASSQEGRGSTDTQYF. CDR3 bases: TGTGCCAGCAGCCAAGAGGGGCGGGGGAGCACAGATACGCAGTATTTT.